The 8 T cell receptor beta chains in this list originate from one sample, sequenced in a study of response to subunit inactivated influenza vaccine. TCRdb re-analysed the RT-PCR reads in MiXCR, keeping a single row per CDR3 protein. The sample consists of hundreds of thousands of distinct CDR3 sequences, approximately 15% of them appearing once. The starting material was PBMCs from blood, obtained about 14 days before vaccination. The receptors derive from a man aged 50-59 years who received an inactivated influenza vaccine.

This sequence joins TRBV7-8 and TRBJ2-5, with TRBD2 matching 8 bases. Per germline, CDR1 SGHVS and CDR2 FQNEAQ. V trimming: 5 bases; J trimming: 9 bases; junction bases outside the gene matches: 11. The CDR3 consists of 14 residues. This chain's CDR3 is CASSTPSAGGAQYF. The CDR3 DNA is TGTGCCAGCAGCACTCCTAGCGCCGGGGGGGCCCAGTACTTC.

The J gene is TRBJ2-7, the V gene TRBV14; perhaps TRBD1 as D (5 bases). V dropped 4 bases and J dropped 5 bases, with 21 bases sitting between them. The CDR3 runs 16 residues. From germline, CDR1 is SGHDN and CDR2 FVKESK. CDR3 nucleotides: TGTGCCAGCAGCCGACGGCCTTCTTCAGGGCCCAACGAGCAGTACTTC. Translating it yields CASSRRPSSGPNEQYF. The full variable domain, rest sourced from reference TRBV14 and TRBJ2-7, is EAGVTQFPSHSVIEKGQTVTLRCDPISGHDNLYWYRRVMGKEIKFLLHFVKESKQDESGMPNNRFLAERTGGTYSTLKVQPAELEDSGVYFCASSRRPSSGPNEQYFGPGTRLTVT.

The rearrangement uses TRBV7-9 and TRBJ2-7, with 8 bases aligning to TRBD2. The CDR3 length is 16 residues. Germline loops: CDR1 SEHNR, CDR2 FQNEAQ (reference sequence). The trim removed 10 bases at V and 3 bases at J, leaving 17 bases unmatched. The CDR3 here is CATWRIAGPFGYEQYF. The CDR3 DNA reads TGTGCCACCTGGAGGATAGCGGGACCTTTTGGCTACGAGCAGTACTTC.

CDR3 in DNA: TGCAGTGCTCCCCGGGCTAGCGGGCAAGAGACCCAGTACTTC. Its protein is CSAPRASGQETQYF. The V and J genes are TRBV20-1 and TRBJ2-5, with 8 bases aligning to TRBD2. V lost 5 bases to trimming and J lost 2 bases; unmatched junction nucleotides: 7. Germline-derived CDR1 and CDR2 are DFQATT and SNEGSKA (reference sequence). This CDR3 has 14 amino acids.

This clonotype was seen a handful of times. The genes are TRBV11-1 and TRBJ2-5, with TRBD1 identical over 7 bases. Germline CDR1 and CDR2: SGHAT and FQDESV (reference sequence). The CDR3 loop spans 14 amino acids. The J segment lost 5 bases and the V segment lost 6 bases, leaving 9 bases of the junction unmatched. The CDR3 nucleotides are TGTGCCAGCAGTAGGGGGCAGAGCAGGGAGACCCAGTACTTC. Amino acid sequence: CASSRGQSRETQYF.

In its sample, this clonotype was seen a few times. This chain connects TRBV5-1 to TRBJ2-5; TRBD1 matches 11 bases. The length of the CDR3 is 15 residues. V dropped 4 bases and J dropped 5; count of bases not matched to a gene: 7. Germline lookup yields CDR1 SGHRS and CDR2 YFSETQ. CDR3 DNA sequence: TGCGCCAGCAGCCGTGGACAGGGGGCGATGGAGACCCAGTACTTC. This translates into CASSRGQGAMETQYF.

This clonotype occurred many times. V usage is TRBV27 and J usage is TRBJ2-1; TRBD2 might be the D (6 bases). Trimming took off 8 bases at V and 3 bases at J, with 14 bases between the two ends. This CDR3 comprises 14 residues. Germline CDR1 MNHEY, CDR2 SMNVEV (reference sequence). CDR3 coding DNA: TGTGCCAGCCGCCCCGGGACTTACTACAATGAGCAGTTCTTC. This codes for CASRPGTYYNEQFF.

This clonotype appeared a few times. The genes are TRBV7-9 and TRBJ2-3; D is unclear. The germline V gene encodes CDR1 SEHNR and CDR2 FQNEAQ (reference sequence). V dropped 4 bases and J dropped 10 bases, with 15 bases sitting between them. This CDR3 comprises 13 residues. The CDR3 sequence: CASSSRPQPSQYF. The CDR3 coding sequence is TGTGCCAGCAGCTCCCGACCGCAGCCCTCGCAGTATTTT.